The T cell receptor beta chain under discussion was sequenced for a study of early T cells in non-severe SARS-CoV-2 infection. On the study more broadly: It was bulk RNA from unsorted whole blood that was sequenced, and the chains were unpaired.

The CDR3 runs to 12 residues. Trimming shortened V by 5 bases and J by 6 bases, and 7 bases separated the two germline ends. Germline CDR1 and CDR2: SGHVS and FNYEAQ. TCRdb re-derived calls from the 5' RACE reads in MiXCR, one entry per CDR3 protein. In the table there are approximately 70,000 distinct CDR3 sequences, roughly 12% of which are singletons. This specimen consisted of whole blood, obtained at baseline. The source is an adult who was a healthcare worker with PCR-confirmed SARS-CoV-2 infection or an uninfected control (not recorded which). The donor label of this sample is uncertain. This chain links TRBV7-6 with TRBJ1-4; D not certain. The CDR3 DNA reads as TGTGCCAGCAGCCAAGGGTATGAAAAACTGTTTTTT. Its translation is CASSQGYEKLFF.